This record looks at one TCR beta chain sequence and its context. The antigen remains undetermined. The sample comes from a study of cytotoxic CD8 clonotypes in ibrutinib-treated CLL. Study as a whole: Of the patients, 11 were relapsed/refractory, under 16 treatment-naive and under 18 IGHV unmutated. An average of 255,043 productive templates and roughly 94,000 productive rearrangements was obtained per sample. Whole-study results and caveats: Public clonotypes were seen rarely and were contracted or stable on treatment.

This CDR3 has 11 amino acids. With 4 bases removed from V and 10 bases from J, the gap between germline ends came to 11 bases. Germline CDR1 is DFQATT and CDR2 is SNEGSKA (reference sequence). A 1 in 200,000 to 1 in 1 million T cell depth was the sequencing target. The assay was immunoSEQ multiplex PCR, and TCRdb's table has in-frame clones only and misses some. The data contain some 300,000 clones, around four fifths of them singletons. The sequences come from PBMCs, collected before ibrutinib treatment. J is TRBJ2-1 and V is TRBV20-1, with D perhaps TRBD2 (5 bases). The receptor's source is a human donor with chronic lymphocytic leukemia. The CDR3 here is CSATDTREQFF. The CDR3, as DNA: TGCAGTGCTACCGACACTAGAGAGCAGTTCTTC.